This T cell receptor beta chain derives from a study of early T cells in non-severe SARS-CoV-2 infection. At the level of the study: Sequencing of bulk RNA from unsorted whole blood was done, without chain pairing.

Trimming cost V 4 bases and J 3 bases, with 16 bases left between them. In germline, CDR1 is MGHDK, CDR2 SYGVNS. The CDR3 is 16 amino acids. The TCR library protocol was used to attach unique molecular identifiers. These identifiers were attached to individual cDNA molecules. TCRdb reprocessed the 5' RACE reads with MiXCR, giving one entry per CDR3 protein. This sample has some 80,000 distinct CDR3 sequences; about 10% occur once, and the top ten carry approximately 8%. The chain links TRBV25-1 to TRBJ1-3; D remains unclear. This receptor was obtained from an adult who was a healthcare worker with PCR-confirmed SARS-CoV-2 infection or an uninfected control (not recorded which). The sequenced sample was whole blood, obtained at baseline. CDR3: CASSGALIRGGNTIYF. CDR3 in DNA: TGTGCCAGCAGTGGGGCCCTGATTCGGGGTGGAAACACCATATATTTT.